The next 8 T cell receptor beta chains were all read from a single sample in a study of identical twins. TCRdb re-derived calls from the 5' RACE reads in MiXCR, one entry per CDR3 protein. The table includes 1.5 million or so distinct CDR3 sequences, less than 35% detected once. Sequenced sample: cord blood. Receptor source: a newborn girl in good health.

This clonotype was detected only a few times. This chain links TRBV5-1 with TRBJ2-3, with 8 nucleotides matching TRBD2. Germline V gene data show CDR1 as SGHRS and CDR2 as YFSETQ. Unmatched junction bases numbered 9, after V lost 0 bases and J lost 6 bases. This CDR3 is built from 16 residues. The CDR3 DNA is TGCGCCAGCAGCTTGGTGAGCGGGGGCCCGACGGATACGCAGTATTTT. Amino acids: CASSLVSGGPTDTQYF.

V usage is TRBV5-1 and J usage is TRBJ2-7; TRBD1 matches at 7 bases. After removal of 10 bases from V and 4 bases from J, the junction contained 14 bases not matched to a gene. This CDR3 spans 14 amino acids. In germline, CDR1 is SGHRS, CDR2 YFSETQ. The CDR3 protein is CAGTARTGPYEQYF. In DNA, the CDR3 is TGCGCCGGCACAGCCCGGACAGGCCCTTACGAGCAGTACTTC. The full variable domain, with the rest looked up from reference TRBV5-1 and TRBJ2-7, is KAGVTQTPRYLIKTRGQQVTLSCSPISGHRSVSWYQQTPGQGLQFLFEYFSETQRNKGNFPGRFSGRQFSNSRSEMNVSTLELGDSALYLCAGTARTGPYEQYFGPGTRLTVT.

At least ten counts were recorded for this clonotype. As DNA, the CDR3 is TGTGCCATCAGAGACCCGACCAGCACAGATACGCAGTATTTT. Amino acids: CAIRDPTSTDTQYF. J is TRBJ2-3 and V is TRBV10-3; D is ambiguous. Trimming left V 6 bases short and J 0 bases short, with 10 bases between. Looked up from germline, CDR1 is ENHRY and CDR2 is SYGVKD. The CDR3 spans 14 residues.

This clonotype was recorded once. Its ends do not fully match the called genes, so a read error is possible. The J gene is TRBJ2-7, the V gene TRBV13; D might be TRBD1 or TRBD2, each matching 6 bases. The CDR3 is 16 residues long. Per germline, CDR1 PRHDT and CDR2 FYEKMQ (reference sequence). As DNA, the CDR3 is TGTGCCAGCAGCTTCCTACTGGGGGGCTCCTCCTACGAGCGGTACTTC. Translating gives CASSFLLGGSSYERYF.

The J gene is TRBJ1-2, the V gene TRBV10-3; a possible D gene is TRBD1 (5 bases). This CDR3 has 15 amino acids. From germline, CDR1 is ENHRY and CDR2 SYGVKD. The V end was cut by 4 bases, the J end by 7 bases, with 19 bases between. CDR3 sequence: CAISVSATVTSGYTF. In DNA form, the CDR3 reads TGTGCCATCAGTGTGTCGGCGACAGTCACAAGTGGCTACACCTTC.

A few counts support this clonotype. J is TRBJ2-3 and V is TRBV10-3, with D perhaps matching TRBD2 (6 bases). V dropped 3 bases and J dropped 0 bases, with 10 bases sitting between them. The CDR3 is 15 amino acids. Germline V gives CDR1 ENHRY, CDR2 SYGVKD. CDR3 sequence reads: CAISDTGTSTDTQYF. CDR3 nucleotide sequence: TGTGCCATCAGTGATACCGGGACTAGCACAGATACGCAGTATTTT.

This clonotype was counted only a few times. This rearrangement joins TRBV28 to TRBJ1-6; 9 bases map to TRBD1. The CDR3 has 17 amino acids. Germline CDR1 and CDR2: MDHEN and SYDVKM. The V segment lost 4 bases and the J segment 8 bases; nucleotides outside the gene matches: 12. The CDR3 spells CASSSPLGTGRDSPLHF. CDR3 bases: TGTGCCAGCAGTTCGCCCCTTGGGACAGGGAGGGATTCACCCCTCCACTTT.

The chain employs TRBV6-5 and TRBJ2-3; 9 bases match TRBD1. The germline V gene has CDR1 MNHEY and CDR2 SVGAGI. The CDR3 has 15 amino acids. After removal of 7 bases from V and 3 bases from J, the junction contained 8 bases not matched to a gene. The CDR3 here is CASTIRQGGTDTQYF. The CDR3 DNA reads TGTGCCAGCACTATAAGACAGGGGGGGACAGATACGCAGTATTTT.